A selection of T cell receptor beta chains follows, all from one sample in a study of blood T cell repertoires in COVID-19. Generated by immunoSEQ multiplex PCR, the TCRdb table keeps only in-frame clones and is missing some. The data contain 200,000 to 250,000 clones, around four fifths of them seen just once; the ten biggest clones take up just under 20%. The source material was peripheral blood. All receptors derive from a man in his thirties or forties with active or convalescent COVID-19. CDR3s include the opening cysteine and the closing phenylalanine or tryptophan.

>TRBJ2-7|TRBV2
CASSIKDWEGYEQYF
>TRBJ2-5|TRBV7-2
CASSLGGGLETQYF
>TRBJ1-2|TRBV2
CASERRGNYGYTF
>TRBJ1-3|TRBV4-2
CASSQAGSGNTIYF
>TRBJ1-1|TRBV30
CAWRQGNTEAFF
>TRBJ1-1|TRBV5-5
CASSLLGTGNTEAFF
>TRBJ1-5|TRBV5-4
CASSLGREQPQHF
>TRBJ2-7|TRBV27
CASSLLPPRASGRLVYEQYF
>TRBJ2-7|TRBV6-5
CASFSPYEQYF
>TRBJ2-7|TRBV7-9
CASSTGGFYEQYF
>TRBJ2-2|TRBV11-1
CASSTMTGNTGELFF
>TRBJ1-2|TRBV11-2
CASSLAGTGDDGYTF
>TRBJ2-2|TRBV5-1
CASSLALVDTGELFF